Given below is one TCR beta chain in context. The antigen is undetermined. The data belong to a study of cytomegalovirus exposure and HLA in healthy donors. The overall study: An analysis done earlier identified some 120 million unique TCR beta sequences from approximately 200 million T cells.

Study results and caveats: Earlier analysis looked at TCR beta V segments, and most were productive about 87% or about 30% of the time. In a later analysis, HLA-associated beta chains showed higher expansion and lower generation probabilities than comparable chains.

Researchers ran the PCR with 60 Vbeta and 13 Jbeta primers. Method: immunoSEQ multiplex PCR; TCRdb's copy keeps in-frame clones and lacks some. The data show some 130,000 clones, with around four fifths seen just once and 10% to 12% held by the top ten. Between the trimmed V and J ends, which lost 2 bases and 2 bases, there was a span of 6 bases. Germline V gene data show CDR1 as SGHTA and CDR2 as FQGTGA. CDR3 size: 13 residues. Though probably carrying unrecorded immune exposures, donors were nominally healthy at sampling. The sample taken for sequencing was PBMCs. The clonotype originates from a male donor in good health and CMV-seropositive. J is TRBJ1-2 and V is TRBV7-3; tentative D call: TRBD1 (5 bases). The CDR3, as DNA: TGTGCCAGCAGCTTAGGGGCCAACTATGGCTACACCTTC. Its protein product is CASSLGANYGYTF.